This TCR beta chain was sequenced for a study of T cells in localized non-small cell lung cancer. Study-level points and caveats: Uninvolved adjacent lung, not tumor, had the highest T cell clonality. With higher T cell density in blood came longer overall survival.

Only in-frame clones appear in the TCRdb table, and some are missing; sequencing was by immunoSEQ multiplex PCR. The table has approximately 150,000 clones, more than 80% seen once. This CDR3 comprises 15 residues. J gave up 5 bases and V 5 bases, and 8 bases lay outside the gene matches. From germline, CDR1 is SGHDN and CDR2 FVKESK. Concerning this clone: Its antigen is unknown.

The TCR originated in a female donor over 55 with stage I lung adenocarcinoma. The sequenced sample was peripheral blood, obtained before any cancer treatment. This sequence joins TRBV14 and TRBJ2-3; 9 positions match TRBD2. CDR3: CASSSIAGEIDTQYF. The CDR3 bases are TGTGCCAGCAGCTCAATAGCGGGAGAGATAGATACGCAGTATTTT.